The 6 T cell receptor beta chains presented below share a single source sample, sequenced in a study of T cell responses to AZD1222 COVID-19 vaccine. The data were produced by immunoSEQ multiplex PCR, yet TCRdb's version contains in-frame clones alone and is incomplete. The sample shows 95,000 to 100,000 clones, approximately 94% of them seen only once. Source: peripheral blood, taken on day 0 of AZD1222 vaccination. The receptors shown here come from an adult in good health.

For the CDR3, the DNA is TGTGCCAGCAGTTACGAGAGGGACCGGGACACATACTCCTACGAGCAGTACTTC. Its translation: CASSYERDRDTYSYEQYF. V is TRBV6-2 or TRBV6-3 and J is TRBJ2-7, with D tentatively TRBD1 (6 bases). Trimming cost V 2 bases and J 0 bases, with 20 bases left between them. This CDR3 has 18 amino acids. From germline, CDR1 is MNHEY and CDR2 SVGEGT.

The chain is built from TRBV12-3 or TRBV12-4 and TRBJ1-2; D remains unclear. The germline V and J ends were trimmed by 8 bases and 4 bases, with 8 bases remaining between them. The length of the CDR3 is 11 residues. CDR3 loop: CASRTAYGYTF. The CDR3 bases are TGTGCCAGCCGGACGGCCTATGGCTACACCTTC.

The V call is TRBV3-1 (or the pseudogene TRBV3-2), the J call TRBJ1-1; the D gene is possibly TRBD1 (6 bases). Germline CDR1 and CDR2: LGHDT and YNNKEL (reference sequence). Trimming pared 4 bases from V and 1 base from J, leaving 10 bases between. The CDR3 is made up of 14 amino acids. The CDR3, as DNA: TGTGCCAGCAGCCTTAAGGGGGAGAACACTGAAGCTTTCTTT. Amino acids: CASSLKGENTEAFF.

This sequence joins TRBV6-2 or TRBV6-3 and TRBJ2-5; perhaps TRBD2 as D (7 bases). In germline, CDR1 is MNHEY, CDR2 SVGEGT. V was pared by 2 bases and J by 2 bases, with 9 bases between. The CDR3 covers 14 residues. The CDR3 DNA reads as TGTGCCAGCAGTTACAGGGGGGGGCAAGAGACCCAGTACTTC. It encodes CASSYRGGQETQYF.

The chain links TRBV7-9 to TRBJ2-1; D perhaps matches TRBD1 (5 bases). Trimming cost V 5 bases and J 2 bases, with 16 bases left between them. This CDR3 spans 16 amino acids. The germline gives CDR1 SEHNR, CDR2 FQNEAQ (reference sequence). The CDR3 bases are TGTGCCAGCAGCCCCAGGGTCCCGGAGACCTACAATGAGCAGTTCTTC. This translates into CASSPRVPETYNEQFF.

This clone was detected only a few times. Written as DNA, the CDR3 is TGTGCCATCAGTGGCGTGGCCACCGGGGAGCTGTTTTTT. Translation: CAISGVATGELFF. V and J are TRBV10-3 and TRBJ2-2; D unresolved. Trimming removed 4 bases from V and 4 bases from J, with 7 bases in between. The CDR3 consists of 13 residues. Germline CDR1 is ENHRY and CDR2 is SYGVKD.